A single sample is the source of the 30 T cell receptor beta chains below, sequenced in a study of T cell changes during pregnancy in multiple sclerosis. The method was immunoSEQ multiplex PCR; TCRdb's version includes in-frame clones alone and lacks a portion of them. The sample carries more than 55,000 clones, 91% recorded once. The starting material was peripheral blood, obtained after pregnancy. The receptors here all came from a female donor in good health, enrolled as a control in a pregnancy study.

The gene calls are TRBV18 and TRBJ2-4, with D perhaps TRBD2 (6 bases). Between the trimmed V and J ends, which lost 3 bases and 5 bases, there was a span of 23 bases. Per germline, CDR1 KGHSH and CDR2 LQKENI. The CDR3 length is 18 residues. The CDR3 reads CASSPRERADRSENIQYF. CDR3 in DNA: TGTGCCAGCTCACCTCGGGAGAGGGCGGACCGAAGCGAAAACATTCAGTACTTC.

The gene calls are TRBV2 and TRBJ1-6; 7 bases fit TRBD1. V was clipped by 7 bases and J by 6 bases; unmatched bases: 6. CDR3 length: 14 amino acids. CDR1 and CDR2 (germline): SNHLY, FYNNEI. The CDR3 DNA reads as TGTGCCAGCACCGCCCGACAGGGTAATTCACCCCTCCACTTT. It encodes CASTARQGNSPLHF.

The chain is built from TRBV7-2 and TRBJ1-3; TRBD1 matches 7 bases. V lost 4 bases and J lost 2; bases outside the gene matches: 5. Germline-derived CDR1 and CDR2 are SGHTA and FQGNSA. The CDR3 runs to 15 residues. In DNA form, the CDR3 reads TGTGCCAGCAGCTCCAGGGGGTTCACTGGAAACACCATATATTTT. Translating gives CASSSRGFTGNTIYF.

J is TRBJ1-4 and V is TRBV5-6; 9 bases are shared with TRBD1. J lost 5 bases, V lost 4 bases, and 6 bases had no gene match. CDR1 and CDR2 from the germline V gene are SGHDT and YYEEEE. The CDR3 contains 15 residues. DNA of the CDR3: TGTGCCAGCAGCATCCTGACAGGGGGGAATGAAAAACTGTTTTTT. It is translated as CASSILTGGNEKLFF. Full variable domain (rest looked up from reference TRBV5-6 and TRBJ1-4): DAGVTQSPTHLIKTRGQQVTLRCSPKSGHDTVSWYQQALGQGPQFIFQYYEEEERQRGNFPDRFSGHQFPNYSSELNVNALLLGDSALYLCASSILTGGNEKLFFGSGTQLSVL.

The chain has TRBV6-1 and TRBJ2-5; 14 nucleotides line up with TRBD2. Germline trimming cut 1 base from V and 4 bases from J; bases unmatched to any gene: 11. Germline assignment: CDR1 MNHNS and CDR2 SASEGT. This CDR3 has 19 residues. CDR3 amino acids: CASSEGLAGGPAVGETQYF. The CDR3 DNA sequence: TGTGCCAGCAGTGAAGGACTAGCGGGGGGGCCAGCGGTGGGAGAGACCCAGTACTTC.

The V gene is TRBV5-1, the J gene TRBJ1-1, with D perhaps matching TRBD1 (5 bases). The germline V gene has CDR1 SGHRS and CDR2 YFSETQ. The V end lost 4 bases, the J end lost 2 bases, and 9 bases lay between the germline ends. The CDR3 is 13 residues long. The CDR3 DNA reads TGCGCCAGCAGCACCGGGGGTAACACTGAAGCTTTCTTT. It is translated as CASSTGGNTEAFF. Variable domain in full (rest from reference TRBV5-1 and TRBJ1-1): KAGVTQTPRYLIKTRGQQVTLSCSPISGHRSVSWYQQTPGQGLQFLFEYFSETQRNKGNFPGRFSGRQFSNSRSEMNVSTLELGDSALYLCASSTGGNTEAFFGQGTRLTVV.

This clone was counted a single time. V is TRBV11-2 and J is TRBJ2-2; maybe TRBD1 (5 bases). Germline loops: CDR1 SGHAT, CDR2 FQNNGV. This CDR3 spans 11 amino acids. DNA for the CDR3: TGTGGACAGCAGAAAGCCGGGGAGCTGTTTTTT. Encoded protein: CGQQKAGELFF.

J is TRBJ2-1 and V is TRBV4-1, with TRBD2 identical over 10 bases. The CDR3 is 20 amino acids. CDR1 is MGHRA, CDR2 YSYEKL, per germline. The junction had 12 bases not matched to a gene; V was cut back by 1 base and J by 0 bases. CDR3 sequence reads: CASSQVASGGLISSYNEQFF. CDR3 bases: TGCGCCAGCAGCCAAGTAGCTAGCGGGGGTCTCATAAGCTCCTACAATGAGCAGTTCTTC.

This clone was counted ten times or more. The rearrangement links TRBV6-1 to TRBJ1-1; 8 positions agree with TRBD1. After removal of 1 base from V and 0 bases from J, the junction contained 1 base not matched to a gene. CDR1 and CDR2 from the germline V gene are MNHNS and SASEGT. The CDR3 covers 15 residues. This CDR3 reads CASSEGTGMNTEAFF. The CDR3 DNA reads TGTGCCAGCAGTGAAGGGACAGGGATGAACACTGAAGCTTTCTTT.

Of note for this clone: One junction end disagrees with the germline gene, perhaps due to a read error. V gene TRBV30 combines with J gene TRBJ2-6; possibly TRBD1 for D (6 bases). CDR1 is GTSNPN, CDR2 SVGIG, per germline (reference sequence). The CDR3 sequence is 15 residues long. The CDR3 bases are TGTGCCTGGAGTGAACAGGGAAATGGGCCCAACGTCCTGACTTTC. It is translated as CAWSEQGNGPNVLTF.

The J gene is TRBJ1-6, the V gene TRBV4-1; TRBD1 is a possible D gene (6 bases). With 0 bases removed from V and 10 bases from J, the gap between germline ends came to 13 bases. Per germline, CDR1 MGHRA and CDR2 YSYEKL. The CDR3 has 15 amino acids. Here the CDR3 reads CASSQDPGGQSPLHF. CDR3 sequence (DNA): TGCGCCAGCAGCCAAGATCCGGGGGGCCAATCACCCCTCCACTTT.

This chain joins TRBV30 and TRBJ1-4; D possibly corresponds to TRBD1 (6 bases). This CDR3 is built from 16 residues. Germline CDR1 is GTSNPN and CDR2 is SVGIG (reference sequence). Trimming took 6 bases from V and 10 from J, leaving 27 bases between them. The CDR3 DNA reads TGTGCCTGTTTTCGGGGGGCGTCAGGTCTGCAGGCAAAACTGTTTTTT. Its translation is CACFRGASGLQAKLFF.

The chain links TRBV2 to TRBJ2-6; D is unresolved. The CDR3 is 18 amino acids. V was clipped by 4 bases and J by 0 bases, with 16 bases between them. The germline V gene encodes CDR1 SNHLY and CDR2 FYNNEI. As DNA, the CDR3 is TGTGCCAGCAGTGGGTCGACTCCTACTGACTCTGGGGCCAACGTCCTGACTTTC. Protein product: CASSGSTPTDSGANVLTF. Full variable domain (remainder filled in from reference TRBV2 and TRBJ2-6): EPEVTQTPSHQVTQMGQEVILRCVPISNHLYFYWYRQILGQKVEFLVSFYNNEISEKSEIFDDQFSVERPDGSNFTLKIRSTKLEDSAMYFCASSGSTPTDSGANVLTFGAGSRLTVL.

This clone has just one count. The chain links TRBV19 to TRBJ1-6; D is perhaps TRBD1 (6 bases). The CDR3 has 13 residues. Trimming pared 7 bases from V and 9 bases from J, leaving 13 bases between. Per germline, CDR1 LNHDA and CDR2 SQIVND (reference sequence). The CDR3 bases are TGTGCCAGTACTGAACAGGGCGGTTCACCCCTCCACTTT. This codes for CASTEQGGSPLHF.

The V gene is TRBV7-6, the J gene TRBJ2-1, with TRBD2 as a possible D gene (6 bases). Germline assignment: CDR1 SGHVS and CDR2 FNYEAQ. Trimming removed 5 bases from V and 3 bases from J, with 20 bases in between. The CDR3 contains 17 residues. The CDR3 region has the DNA TGTGCCAGCAGCCCCCCTCCTCCTAGCGAGGACTACAATGAGCAGTTCTTC. It specifies CASSPPPPSEDYNEQFF.

The V call is TRBV13, the J call TRBJ1-4, with TRBD1 matching 8 bases. Germline V gene lookup returns CDR1 PRHDT and CDR2 FYEKMQ (reference sequence). CDR3 length: 18 residues. Trimming at V came to 4 bases and at J to 7 bases, leaving 17 bases not matched to a gene. The CDR3 nucleotides read TGTGCCAGCAGCTCCTCCCGCTGGACAGGGTTAAGTTTTGAAAAACTGTTTTTT. Translating gives CASSSSRWTGLSFEKLFF.

This clone was recorded only once. The V call is TRBV19, the J call TRBJ2-7, with a possible D match to TRBD1 (6 bases). Germline V CDR1 and CDR2: LNHDA, SQIVND (reference sequence). The length of the CDR3 is 15 residues. Trimming removed 3 bases from V and 1 base from J, with 13 bases in between. CDR3: CASSIGQGPSYEQYF. For the CDR3, the DNA is TGTGCCAGTAGTATTGGTCAGGGGCCTTCCTACGAGCAGTACTTC.

This chain uses TRBV19 with TRBJ1-2, with D possibly matching TRBD1 (5 bases). V lost 8 bases to trimming and J lost 6 bases, with 13 bases between them. CDR1 is LNHDA, CDR2 SQIVND, per germline (reference sequence). CDR3 length: 12 residues. In DNA form, the CDR3 reads TGTGCCAGTCGATGGGCAGGGAATGGCTACACCTTC. Amino acid sequence: CASRWAGNGYTF.

This clone has a single count. This CDR3 is CSARLRVQETQYF. The CDR3 nucleotides are TGCAGCGCTCGGTTGCGGGTACAAGAGACCCAGTACTTC. The rearrangement uses TRBV29-1 and TRBJ2-5; tentatively, D is TRBD2 (5 bases). Trimming removed 7 bases at V and 2 bases at J, with 14 bases between. This CDR3 is built from 13 residues. CDR1 is SQVTM, CDR2 ANQGSEA, per germline.

The J gene is TRBJ1-1, the V gene TRBV9, with D perhaps matching TRBD1 (6 bases). There are 13 residues in the CDR3. Per the germline V gene, CDR1 is SGDLS and CDR2 is YYNGEE. V was cut by 0 bases and J by 7 bases, with 10 bases left in between. Here the CDR3 reads CASSVGDTDEAFF. In DNA form, the CDR3 reads TGTGCCAGCAGCGTAGGGGACACCGATGAAGCTTTCTTT. The whole variable domain, filled in from reference TRBV9 and TRBJ1-1, reads DSGVTQTPKHLITATGQRVTLRCSPRSGDLSVYWYQQSLDQGLQFLIQYYNGEERAKGNILERFSAQQFPDLHSELNLSSLELGDSALYFCASSVGDTDEAFFGQGTRLTVV.

The V call is TRBV7-2, the J call TRBJ2-7, with D unclear. Trimming shortened V by 0 bases and J by 3 bases, and 12 bases separated the two germline ends. Germline V CDR1 and CDR2: SGHTA, FQGNSA. This CDR3 comprises 15 residues. The DNA for the CDR3 is TGTGCCAGCAGCTTAGCGAGATGGGCCAACTACGAGCAGTACTTC. This sequence encodes CASSLARWANYEQYF. Using reference TRBV7-2 and TRBJ2-7 for the parts outside the CDR3, the full variable domain is GAGVSQSPSNKVTEKGKDVELRCDPISGHTALYWYRQSLGQGLEFLIYFQGNSAPDKSGLPSDRFSAERTGGSVSTLTIQRTQQEDSAVYLCASSLARWANYEQYFGPGTRLTVT.

The count of this clone is one. The chain couples TRBV7-2 to TRBJ1-2; 8 bases are a match to TRBD1. The V gene end was trimmed by 8 bases and the J gene end by 6 bases; junction bases not matched to a gene: 8. Looked up from germline, CDR1 is SGHTA and CDR2 is FQGNSA. The CDR3 loop spans 13 amino acids. The chain's CDR3 is CASQEGQANGYTF. The CDR3 DNA follows: TGTGCCAGCCAAGAGGGACAGGCGAATGGCTACACCTTC.

The CDR3 loop is CASSQEGQANYGYTF. In DNA form, the CDR3 reads TGCGCCAGCAGCCAAGAAGGACAGGCTAACTATGGCTACACCTTC. The V and J genes are TRBV4-3 and TRBJ1-2, with 7 nucleotides matching TRBD1. This CDR3 spans 15 amino acids. V lost 0 bases, J lost 0 bases, and 1 base stayed unmatched. Germline V lookup: CDR1 LGHNA, CDR2 YSLEER.

This chain joins TRBV7-3 and TRBJ2-5; weak D call: TRBD1 (6 bases). Per the germline V gene, CDR1 is SGHTA and CDR2 is FQGTGA. This CDR3 is built from 14 residues. V lost 2 bases, J lost 3 bases, and 10 bases lay in between. The CDR3 DNA reads as TGTGCCAGCAGCTTAGCCCCAGGGGAAGAGACCCAGTACTTC. It is translated as CASSLAPGEETQYF.

This clone occurred a few times. CDR3: CASRQGQGPTYEQYF. The CDR3 region has the DNA TGTGCCAGCAGACAAGGACAGGGGCCAACCTACGAGCAGTACTTC. The chain joins TRBV2 to TRBJ2-7, with 9 bases fitting TRBD1. The trim removed 6 bases at V and 2 bases at J, leaving 8 bases unmatched. The CDR3 is made up of 15 amino acids. Germline V lookup: CDR1 SNHLY, CDR2 FYNNEI.

CDR3 protein: CASSLGLAGNTGELFF. CDR3 DNA sequence: TGTGCCAGCAGCTTGGGTTTAGCGGGGAACACCGGGGAGCTGTTTTTT. V usage is TRBV5-4 and J usage is TRBJ2-2; 7 bases are a match to TRBD2. J lost 1 base, V lost 0 bases, and 3 bases had no gene match. Germline CDR1 reads SGHNT; CDR2 reads YYREEE (reference sequence). CDR3 size: 16 residues.

V and J are TRBV7-2 and TRBJ1-6, with D unclear. CDR1 is SGHTA and CDR2 is FQGNSA in the germline V gene. The V and J ends lost 3 bases and 12 bases respectively, with 15 bases between them. The CDR3 spans 14 residues. This chain's CDR3 is CASSLTPAREPLHF. The CDR3 bases are TGTGCCAGCAGCTTGACCCCCGCGAGGGAACCCCTCCACTTT.

This chain links TRBV6-1 with TRBJ1-5, with D tentatively TRBD1 (5 bases). The germline gives CDR1 MNHNS, CDR2 SASEGT. With 4 bases removed from V and 3 bases from J, the gap between germline ends came to 16 bases. The CDR3 covers 16 residues. The CDR3 loop reads CASSALAGEFNQPQHF. The CDR3 nucleotides read TGTGCCAGCAGTGCCCTGGCGGGGGAATTCAATCAGCCCCAGCATTTT.

The rearrangement joins TRBV5-4 to TRBJ2-1; D is perhaps TRBD1 (6 bases). Trimming took 4 bases from V and 8 from J, leaving 13 bases between them. This CDR3 is built from 13 residues. Germline V CDR1 and CDR2: SGHNT, YYREEE (reference sequence). The CDR3 region has the DNA TGTGCCAGCAGCCTGCCCAGGGGCTATGAGCAGTTCTTC. The encoded protein is CASSLPRGYEQFF.

The CDR3 protein is CAWVTGNWAGELFF. The CDR3 nucleotides read TGTGCCTGGGTTACAGGGAATTGGGCCGGGGAGCTGTTTTTT. The rearrangement joins TRBV30 to TRBJ2-2, with D perhaps matching TRBD1 (6 bases). Deletions cut 5 bases from V and 6 bases from J, with 16 bases between. CDR1 is GTSNPN, CDR2 SVGIG, per germline (reference sequence). The CDR3 is made up of 14 amino acids.